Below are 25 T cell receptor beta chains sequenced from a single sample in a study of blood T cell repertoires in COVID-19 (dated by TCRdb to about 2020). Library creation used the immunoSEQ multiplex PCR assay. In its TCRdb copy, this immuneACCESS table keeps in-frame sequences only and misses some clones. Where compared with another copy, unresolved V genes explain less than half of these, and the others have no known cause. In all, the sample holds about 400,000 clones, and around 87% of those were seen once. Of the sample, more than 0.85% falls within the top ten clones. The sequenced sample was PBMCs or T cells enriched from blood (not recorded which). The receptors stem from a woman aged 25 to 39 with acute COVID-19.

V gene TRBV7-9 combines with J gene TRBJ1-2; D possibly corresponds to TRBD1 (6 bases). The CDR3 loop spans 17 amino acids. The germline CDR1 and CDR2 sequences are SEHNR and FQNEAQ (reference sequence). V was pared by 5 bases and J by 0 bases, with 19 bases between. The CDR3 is CASSPHSRQVANYGYTF. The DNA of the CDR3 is TGTGCCAGCAGCCCACATTCCCGACAGGTAGCTAACTATGGCTACACCTTC.

CDR3 protein: CASKRLNTGELFF. The CDR3 DNA reads as TGTGCCAGCAAGAGACTTAACACCGGGGAGCTGTTTTTT. The chain combines TRBV12-3 or TRBV12-4 with TRBJ2-2; D remains ambiguous. The CDR3 length is 13 residues. V was trimmed by 7 bases and J by 2 bases, leaving 8 bases between them.

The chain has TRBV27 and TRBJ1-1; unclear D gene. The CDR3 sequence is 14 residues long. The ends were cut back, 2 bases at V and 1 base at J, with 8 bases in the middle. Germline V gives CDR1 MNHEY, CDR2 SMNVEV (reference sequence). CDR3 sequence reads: CASSLVGGNTEAFF. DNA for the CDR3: TGTGCCAGCAGTTTAGTAGGAGGGAACACTGAAGCTTTCTTT.

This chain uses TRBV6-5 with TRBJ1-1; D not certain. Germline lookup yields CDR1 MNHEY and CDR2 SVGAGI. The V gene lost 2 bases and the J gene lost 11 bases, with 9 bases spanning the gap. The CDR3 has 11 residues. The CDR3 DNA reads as TGTGCCAGCAGTTACCAGACTAAGGCTTTCTTT. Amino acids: CASSYQTKAFF.

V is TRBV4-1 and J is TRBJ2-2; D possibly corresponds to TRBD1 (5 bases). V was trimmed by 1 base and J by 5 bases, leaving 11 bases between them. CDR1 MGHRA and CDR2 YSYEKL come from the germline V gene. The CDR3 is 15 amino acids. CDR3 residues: CASSQAPQGTGELFF. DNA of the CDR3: TGCGCCAGCAGCCAAGCTCCTCAGGGAACCGGGGAGCTGTTTTTT.

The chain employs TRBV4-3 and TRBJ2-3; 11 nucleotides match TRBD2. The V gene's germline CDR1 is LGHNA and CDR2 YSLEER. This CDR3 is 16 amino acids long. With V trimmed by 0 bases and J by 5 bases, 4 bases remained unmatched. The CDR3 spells CASSQEVAGGQDTQYF. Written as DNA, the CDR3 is TGCGCCAGCAGCCAAGAGGTAGCGGGGGGGCAAGATACGCAGTATTTT.

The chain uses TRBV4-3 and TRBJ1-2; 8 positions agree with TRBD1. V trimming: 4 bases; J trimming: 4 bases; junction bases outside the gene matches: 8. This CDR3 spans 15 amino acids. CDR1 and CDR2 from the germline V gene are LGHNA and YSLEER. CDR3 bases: TGCGCCAGCAGCCCATCCGGGACAGGAGGCTATGGCTACACCTTC. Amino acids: CASSPSGTGGYGYTF.

CDR3 in amino acids: CASSPPVSDEQFF. Here the CDR3 DNA reads TGTGCCAGCAGCCCCCCCGTATCGGATGAGCAGTTCTTC. V is TRBV7-3 and J is TRBJ2-1; no clear D gene. The CDR3 totals 13 residues. The germline gives CDR1 SGHTA, CDR2 FQGTGA. V shed 5 bases and J shed 8 bases, with 13 bases lying between them.

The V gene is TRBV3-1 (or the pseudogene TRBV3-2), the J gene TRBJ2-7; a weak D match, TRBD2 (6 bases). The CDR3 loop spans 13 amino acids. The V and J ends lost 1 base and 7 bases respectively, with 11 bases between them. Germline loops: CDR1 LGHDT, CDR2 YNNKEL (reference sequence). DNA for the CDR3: TGTGCCAGCAGCCAAGGCGGGGCGAGGGAGCAGTACTTC. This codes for CASSQGGAREQYF.

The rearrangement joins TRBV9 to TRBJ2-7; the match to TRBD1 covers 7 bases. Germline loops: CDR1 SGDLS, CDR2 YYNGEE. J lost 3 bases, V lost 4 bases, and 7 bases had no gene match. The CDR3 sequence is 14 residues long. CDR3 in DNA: TGTGCCAGCAGCCCAACCTCAGGGGGCTACGAGCAGTACTTC. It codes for CASSPTSGGYEQYF. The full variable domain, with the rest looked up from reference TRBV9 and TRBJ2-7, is DSGVTQTPKHLITATGQRVTLRCSPRSGDLSVYWYQQSLDQGLQFLIQYYNGEERAKGNILERFSAQQFPDLHSELNLSSLELGDSALYFCASSPTSGGYEQYFGPGTRLTVT.

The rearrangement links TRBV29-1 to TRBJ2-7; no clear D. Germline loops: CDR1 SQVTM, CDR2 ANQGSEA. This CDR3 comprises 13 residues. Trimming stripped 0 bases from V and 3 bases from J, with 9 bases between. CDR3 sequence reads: CSVEELPGYEQYF. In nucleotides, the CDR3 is TGCAGCGTTGAAGAACTCCCAGGCTACGAGCAGTACTTC.

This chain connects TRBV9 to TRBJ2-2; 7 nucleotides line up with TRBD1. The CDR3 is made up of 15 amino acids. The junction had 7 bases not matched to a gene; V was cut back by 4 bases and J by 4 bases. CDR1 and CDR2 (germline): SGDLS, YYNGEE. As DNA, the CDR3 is TGTGCCAGCAGCCCTGGGGACAGCTTCACCGGGGAGCTGTTTTTT. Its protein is CASSPGDSFTGELFF. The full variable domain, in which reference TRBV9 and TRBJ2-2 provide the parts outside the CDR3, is DSGVTQTPKHLITATGQRVTLRCSPRSGDLSVYWYQQSLDQGLQFLIQYYNGEERAKGNILERFSAQQFPDLHSELNLSSLELGDSALYFCASSPGDSFTGELFFGEGSRLTVL.

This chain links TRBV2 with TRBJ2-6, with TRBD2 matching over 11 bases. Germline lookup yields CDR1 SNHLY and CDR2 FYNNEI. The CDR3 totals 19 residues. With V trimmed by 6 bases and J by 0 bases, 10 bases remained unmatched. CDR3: CASSLTSGGPSSGANVLTF. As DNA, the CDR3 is TGTGCCAGCAGCCTAACTAGCGGGGGCCCTTCCTCTGGGGCCAACGTCCTGACTTTC.

The CDR3 spells CASSAQQAVNQPQHF. CDR3 sequence (DNA): TGTGCCAGCAGTGCTCAACAGGCGGTAAATCAGCCCCAGCATTTT. The rearrangement joins TRBV2 to TRBJ1-5; perhaps TRBD1 as D (5 bases). V lost 4 bases and J lost 4, with 14 bases in between. Germline loops: CDR1 SNHLY, CDR2 FYNNEI. The CDR3 sequence is 15 residues long.

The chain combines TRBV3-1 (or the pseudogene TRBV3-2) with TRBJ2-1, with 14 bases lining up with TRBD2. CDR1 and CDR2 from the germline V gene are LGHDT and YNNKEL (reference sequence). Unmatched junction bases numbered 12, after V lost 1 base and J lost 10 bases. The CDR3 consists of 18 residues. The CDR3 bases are TGTGCCAGCAGCCAAGTCTTCGGGGGACTAGCGGGGGTCAGGGAGCAGTTCTTC. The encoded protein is CASSQVFGGLAGVREQFF.

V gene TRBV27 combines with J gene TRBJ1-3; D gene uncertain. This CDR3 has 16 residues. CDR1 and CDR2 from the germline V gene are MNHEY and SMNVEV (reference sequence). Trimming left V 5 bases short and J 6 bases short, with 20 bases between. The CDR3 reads CASSPLGLGPVNTIYF. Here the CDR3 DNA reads TGTGCCAGCAGTCCACTCGGCTTGGGCCCGGTAAACACCATATATTTT.

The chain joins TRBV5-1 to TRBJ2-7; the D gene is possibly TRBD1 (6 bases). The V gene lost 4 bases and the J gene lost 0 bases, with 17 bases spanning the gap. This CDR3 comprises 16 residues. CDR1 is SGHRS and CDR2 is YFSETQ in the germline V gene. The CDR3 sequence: CASSLRPRGSSYEQYF. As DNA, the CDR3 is TGCGCCAGCAGCCTTCGCCCGAGGGGGAGCTCCTACGAGCAGTACTTC.

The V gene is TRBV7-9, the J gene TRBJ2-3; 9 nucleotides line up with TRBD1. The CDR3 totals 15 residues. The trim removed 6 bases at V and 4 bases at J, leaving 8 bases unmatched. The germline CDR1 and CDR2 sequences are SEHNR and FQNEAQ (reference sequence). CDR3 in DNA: TGTGCCAGCAGTCACAGGGGGCCGTCTTCAGATACGCAGTATTTT. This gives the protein CASSHRGPSSDTQYF.

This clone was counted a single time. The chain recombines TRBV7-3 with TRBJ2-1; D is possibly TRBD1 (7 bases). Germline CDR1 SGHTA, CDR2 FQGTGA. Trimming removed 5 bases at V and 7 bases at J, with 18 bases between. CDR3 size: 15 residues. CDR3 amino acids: CASSPQGGQGNEQFF. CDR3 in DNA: TGTGCCAGCAGCCCCCAGGGGGGCCAAGGGAATGAGCAGTTCTTC.

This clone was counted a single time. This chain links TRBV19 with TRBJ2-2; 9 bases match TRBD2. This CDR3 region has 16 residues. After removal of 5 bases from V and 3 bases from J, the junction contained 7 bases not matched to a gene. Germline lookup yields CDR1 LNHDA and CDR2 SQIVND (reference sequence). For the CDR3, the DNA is TGTGCCAGTAGTTTTCGAGCGGGGGGCGACACCGGGGAGCTGTTTTTT. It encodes CASSFRAGGDTGELFF.

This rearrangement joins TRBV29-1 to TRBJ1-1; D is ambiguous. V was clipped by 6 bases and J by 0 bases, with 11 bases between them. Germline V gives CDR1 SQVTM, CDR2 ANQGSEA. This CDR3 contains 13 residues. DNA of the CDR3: TGCAGCGTGAACGTGAGGGTGAACACTGAAGCTTTCTTT. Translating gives CSVNVRVNTEAFF.

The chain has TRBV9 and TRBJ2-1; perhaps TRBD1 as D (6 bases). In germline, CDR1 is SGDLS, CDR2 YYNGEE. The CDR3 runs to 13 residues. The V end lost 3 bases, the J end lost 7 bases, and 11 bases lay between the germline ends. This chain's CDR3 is CASSGRGANEQFF. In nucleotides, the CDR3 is TGTGCCAGCAGCGGCAGGGGCGCGAATGAGCAGTTCTTC.

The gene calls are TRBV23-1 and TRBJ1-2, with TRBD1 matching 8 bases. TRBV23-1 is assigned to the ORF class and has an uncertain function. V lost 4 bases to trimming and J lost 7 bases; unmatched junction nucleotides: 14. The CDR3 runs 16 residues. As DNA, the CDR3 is TGCGCCAGCAGTCGGACAGGGAGGACTCCTAGGGGTGGCTACACCTTC. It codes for CASSRTGRTPRGGYTF.

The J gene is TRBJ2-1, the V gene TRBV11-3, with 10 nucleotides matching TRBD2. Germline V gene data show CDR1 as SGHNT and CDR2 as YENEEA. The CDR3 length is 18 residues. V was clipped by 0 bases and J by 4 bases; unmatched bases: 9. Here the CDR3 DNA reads TGTGCCAGCAGCTTAGACCCCTTTCGGACTAGCGGATACAATGAGCAGTTCTTC. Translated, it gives CASSLDPFRTSGYNEQFF.

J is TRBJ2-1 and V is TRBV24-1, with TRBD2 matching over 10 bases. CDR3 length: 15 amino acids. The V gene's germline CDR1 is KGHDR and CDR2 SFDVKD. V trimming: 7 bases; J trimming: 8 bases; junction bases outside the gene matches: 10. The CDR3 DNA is TGTGCCACCAGCCTAGCGGGGGCTGCCATCGATGAGCAGTTCTTC. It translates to CATSLAGAAIDEQFF.